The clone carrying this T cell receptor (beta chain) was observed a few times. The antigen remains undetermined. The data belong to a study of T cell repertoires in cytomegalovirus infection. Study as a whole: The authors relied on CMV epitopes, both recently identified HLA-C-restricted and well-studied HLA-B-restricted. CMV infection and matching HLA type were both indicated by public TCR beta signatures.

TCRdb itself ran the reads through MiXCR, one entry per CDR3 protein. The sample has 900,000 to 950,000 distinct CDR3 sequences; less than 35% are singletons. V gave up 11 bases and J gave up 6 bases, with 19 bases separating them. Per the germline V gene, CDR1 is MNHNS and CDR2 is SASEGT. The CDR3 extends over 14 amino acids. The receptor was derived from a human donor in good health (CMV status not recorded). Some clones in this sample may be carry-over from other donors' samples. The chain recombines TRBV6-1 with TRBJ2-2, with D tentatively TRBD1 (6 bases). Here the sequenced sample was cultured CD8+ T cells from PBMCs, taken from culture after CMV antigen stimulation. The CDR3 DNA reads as TGTGCCGCCACAGGACAGCCCGGGGCCGGGGAGCTGTTTTTT. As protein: CAATGQPGAGELFF.